The 28 T cell receptor beta chains below come from one sample, sequenced in a study of T cell changes during pregnancy in multiple sclerosis. Profiling relied on immunoSEQ multiplex PCR, and the TCRdb table lists in-frame clones only, not all of them. The table has about 38,000 clones, approximately 90% seen once. Sequencing used CD8+ T cells from peripheral blood mononuclear cells, obtained in the third trimester of pregnancy. The source is a female donor with multiple sclerosis, enrolled in a pregnancy study.

V gene TRBV12-5 combines with J gene TRBJ2-1, with TRBD1 matching 7 bases. CDR3 length: 13 residues. The V and J ends lost 6 bases and 9 bases, in that order; junction bases with no gene match: 8. The germline V gene encodes CDR1 LGHNT and CDR2 FRNRAP. Written as DNA, the CDR3 is TGTGCTAGTGGCCCGACAGGGTCGCGTGAGCAGTTCTTC. Protein product: CASGPTGSREQFF.

V gene TRBV19 combines with J gene TRBJ1-2; D may be TRBD1 (5 bases). With 5 bases removed from V and 1 base from J, the gap between germline ends came to 14 bases. Germline V gene sequence: CDR1 LNHDA, CDR2 SQIVND (reference sequence). The CDR3 is made up of 15 amino acids. This CDR3 reads CASSSTDTRNYGYTF. CDR3 nucleotide sequence: TGTGCCAGTAGTTCGACAGACACCCGTAACTATGGCTACACCTTC.

The V and J genes are TRBV21-1 and TRBJ1-2; the table's D gene call, TRBD1, was not cross checked with the DNA. TRBV21-1 is described as a pseudogene. This CDR3 is built from 15 residues. The chain's CDR3 is CASSKGRDRGDGYTF. The DNA for the CDR3 is TGTGCCAGCAGCAAAGGACGAGACAGGGGGGATGGCTACACCTTC.

This clone was seen more than once but under ten times. The rearrangement joins TRBV6-5 to TRBJ1-2; 9 positions agree with TRBD1. The V and J ends lost 0 bases and 4 bases, in that order; junction bases with no gene match: 0. This CDR3 is 14 amino acids long. Germline V gives CDR1 MNHEY, CDR2 SVGAGI. Here the CDR3 reads CASSYSDRGYGYTF. The CDR3 DNA reads as TGTGCCAGCAGTTACTCGGACAGGGGCTATGGCTACACCTTC.

J is TRBJ1-1 and V is TRBV4-3, with D possibly matching TRBD1 (5 bases). The germline V gene has CDR1 LGHNA and CDR2 YSLEER. The CDR3 runs to 14 residues. Trimming left V 0 bases short and J 7 bases short, with 12 bases between. The CDR3 nucleotides are TGCGCCAGCAGCCAAGAATGGGGGGGAGTTGAAGCTTTCTTT. As protein: CASSQEWGGVEAFF.

This chain links TRBV9 with TRBJ1-5; 10 bases match TRBD1. V dropped 4 bases and J dropped 10; count of bases not matched to a gene: 5. The CDR3 has 13 amino acids. In germline, CDR1 is SGDLS, CDR2 YYNGEE. CDR3 in amino acids: CASSPMTGGPQHF. CDR3 coding DNA: TGTGCCAGCAGCCCTATGACAGGGGGCCCCCAGCATTTT.

Written as DNA, the CDR3 is TGTGCCAGTAGTATAGACGGGGAGAGCTACGAGCAGTACTTC. Its protein is CASSIDGESYEQYF. The rearrangement links TRBV19 to TRBJ2-7; weak D call: TRBD2 (5 bases). Trimming pared 0 bases from V and 3 bases from J, leaving 9 bases between. The CDR3 loop spans 14 amino acids. Germline V gene sequence: CDR1 LNHDA, CDR2 SQIVND (reference sequence).

J is TRBJ1-2 and V is TRBV11-2, with 7 bases fitting TRBD1. V dropped 4 bases and J dropped 2; count of bases not matched to a gene: 1. Germline CDR1 and CDR2: SGHAT and FQNNGV. This CDR3 has 13 amino acids. CDR3 sequence reads: CASSSGQNYGYTF. CDR3 bases: TGTGCCAGCAGCTCGGGACAGAACTATGGCTACACCTTC.

The chain has TRBV7-9 and TRBJ2-5, with D tentatively TRBD2 (5 bases). Germline V gene data show CDR1 as SEHNR and CDR2 as FQNEAQ (reference sequence). The CDR3 length is 14 residues. V lost 5 bases and J 3 bases, leaving 13 bases between the germline ends. The CDR3 protein is CASSPDPGEETQYF. The CDR3 nucleotides read TGTGCCAGCAGCCCGGATCCCGGGGAAGAGACCCAGTACTTC.

The rearrangement joins TRBV4-1 to TRBJ1-2; 8 positions match TRBD1. V was clipped by 3 bases and J by 4 bases; unmatched bases: 7. CDR1 and CDR2 (germline): MGHRA, YSYEKL. The CDR3 spans 15 residues. CDR3 protein: CASSQRGQALYGYTF. Written as DNA, the CDR3 is TGCGCCAGCAGCCAGAGGGGACAGGCGCTCTATGGCTACACCTTC.

The CDR3 spells CAIPTRTGGSTDTQYF. The CDR3 DNA reads as TGTGCCATCCCAACCCGTACAGGGGGCAGCACAGATACGCAGTATTTT. The chain has TRBV10-3 and TRBJ2-3; 9 positions match TRBD1. The CDR3 loop spans 16 amino acids. V dropped 8 bases and J dropped 0; count of bases not matched to a gene: 9. Germline loops: CDR1 ENHRY, CDR2 SYGVKD.

This chain uses TRBV4-3 with TRBJ2-1; no clear D gene. V lost 0 bases to trimming and J lost 7 bases, with 13 bases between them. Germline V gives CDR1 LGHNA, CDR2 YSLEER. CDR3 size: 15 residues. The CDR3 DNA is TGCGCCAGCAGCCAAGATACACACCTTTTGAATGAGCAGTTCTTC. This encodes CASSQDTHLLNEQFF.

This clone has more than one count but fewer than ten. This sequence joins TRBV9 and TRBJ1-2; 10 nucleotides align to TRBD1. The germline V gene has CDR1 SGDLS and CDR2 YYNGEE. The CDR3 sequence is 15 residues long. The V gene end was trimmed by 0 bases and the J gene end by 8 bases; junction bases not matched to a gene: 7. CDR3 nucleotide sequence: TGTGCCAGCAGCGTAGCGGCTTGGACAGGGGGAGGCTACACCTTC. It specifies CASSVAAWTGGGYTF.

The chain has TRBV27 and TRBJ1-5, with D maybe TRBD1 (5 bases). V gave up 1 base and J gave up 6 bases, with 10 bases separating them. The CDR3 is made up of 14 amino acids. Germline V gene sequence: CDR1 MNHEY, CDR2 SMNVEV (reference sequence). The CDR3 DNA follows: TGTGCCAGCAGTTTATTGGGTAGGGGTCAGCCCCAGCATTTT. It is translated as CASSLLGRGQPQHF.

This clone was seen just once. The genes are TRBV14 and TRBJ2-3; 13 bases map to TRBD2. The CDR3 extends over 16 amino acids. Trimming at V came to 0 bases and at J to 4 bases, leaving 1 base not matched to a gene. Germline loops: CDR1 SGHDN, CDR2 FVKESK. The CDR3 DNA reads as TGTGCCAGCAGCCAAGATGGACTAGCGGGGGCAGATACGCAGTATTTT. Translated: CASSQDGLAGADTQYF.

The genes are TRBV5-1 and TRBJ1-4, with TRBD1 matching 8 bases. The V and J ends lost 4 bases and 0 bases, in that order; junction bases with no gene match: 2. Germline CDR1 SGHRS, CDR2 YFSETQ. The CDR3 totals 15 residues. The CDR3 sequence: CASSDRGATNEKLFF. CDR3 in DNA: TGCGCCAGCAGCGACAGGGGTGCAACTAATGAAAAACTGTTTTTT.

In regard to this clone: One end of the junction varies from germline; a read error may be responsible. This CDR3 is also generated by other DNA sequences in the sample. The chain joins TRBV9 to TRBJ1-4; the match to TRBD1 covers 7 bases. The germline gives CDR1 SGDLS, CDR2 YYNGEE. This CDR3 comprises 15 residues. The CDR3 coding sequence is TGTGCCAGCAGTGTAGCTGGGACAGCGAATGAAAAACTGTTTTTT. This gives the protein CASSVAGTANEKLFF. Supplemented by reference TRBV9 and TRBJ1-4, the full variable domain reads DSGVTQTPKHLITATGQRVTLRCSPRSGDLSVYWYQQSLDQGLQFLIQYYNGEERAKGNILERFSAQQFPDLHSELNLSSLELGDSALYFCASSVAGTANEKLFFGSGTQLSVL.

The J gene is TRBJ1-2, the V gene TRBV13; 7 bases agree with TRBD1. This CDR3 spans 17 amino acids. Germline loops: CDR1 PRHDT, CDR2 FYEKMQ (reference sequence). V was clipped by 3 bases and J by 8 bases; unmatched bases: 18. The CDR3 region has the DNA TGTGCCAGCAGCTTCTACCCCGGGGACAGTGACGGTTCGGGCTACACCTTC. Amino acid sequence: CASSFYPGDSDGSGYTF.

The rearrangement uses TRBV6-4 and TRBJ1-6, with unresolved D. Germline CDR1 is MRHNA and CDR2 is SNTAGT. The CDR3 covers 13 residues. Trimming removed 2 bases at V and 6 bases at J, with 5 bases between. The CDR3 DNA is TGTGCCAGCAGTGACAAGAGTAATTCACCCCTCCACTTT. Encoded protein: CASSDKSNSPLHF.

The CDR3 region is CASTNLAQAFF. As DNA, the CDR3 is TGTGCCAGCACTAACCTAGCGCAAGCTTTCTTT. The chain links TRBV28 to TRBJ1-1; D is unclear. This CDR3 has 11 residues. Looked up from germline, CDR1 is MDHEN and CDR2 is SYDVKM. V was trimmed by 7 bases and J by 9 bases, leaving 12 bases between them.

The rearrangement joins TRBV4-2 to TRBJ1-1, with no clear D. The CDR3 length is 13 residues. V gave up 11 bases and J gave up 1 base, with 14 bases separating them. The germline V gene encodes CDR1 LGHNA and CDR2 YNFKEQ. The CDR3 loop reads CAGGASENTEAFF. CDR3 sequence (DNA): TGTGCCGGAGGAGCCAGCGAGAACACTGAAGCTTTCTTT.

This rearrangement joins TRBV30 to TRBJ2-6; D not certain. Germline CDR1 reads GTSNPN; CDR2 reads SVGIG (reference sequence). The CDR3 has 13 residues. The V end lost 5 bases, the J end lost 11 bases, and 16 bases lay between the germline ends. CDR3 amino acids: CAWANMKRDVLTF. CDR3 nucleotides: TGTGCCTGGGCCAACATGAAACGGGACGTCCTGACTTTC.

The chain couples TRBV19 to TRBJ2-1, with D hard to call. CDR1 is LNHDA, CDR2 SQIVND, per germline (reference sequence). The CDR3 consists of 15 residues. Trimming shortened V by 3 bases and J by 0 bases, and 9 bases separated the two germline ends. CDR3 DNA: TGTGCCAGTAGTATCTTCCCCAGCTCCTACAATGAGCAGTTCTTC. It codes for CASSIFPSSYNEQFF.

The chain is built from TRBV30 and TRBJ2-7, with D possibly TRBD1 on 5 matching bases. The germline CDR1 and CDR2 sequences are GTSNPN and SVGIG (reference sequence). The CDR3 loop spans 14 amino acids. V was cut by 0 bases and J by 8 bases, with 17 bases left in between. The CDR3 loop reads CAWSVKGAGKQQYF. The CDR3 nucleotides read TGTGCCTGGAGTGTAAAAGGGGCAGGAAAACAGCAGTACTTC.

The chain has TRBV6-1 and TRBJ2-3; D gene unclear. With 8 bases removed from V and 0 bases from J, the gap between germline ends came to 12 bases. Per germline, CDR1 MNHNS and CDR2 SASEGT. The CDR3 loop spans 14 amino acids. The CDR3 DNA reads as TGTGCCAGCGAGCCAGGAACTAGCACAGATACGCAGTATTTT. Translating it yields CASEPGTSTDTQYF.

This chain links TRBV6-5 with TRBJ1-1, with D possibly matching TRBD1 (5 bases). Germline V gene data show CDR1 as MNHEY and CDR2 as SVGAGI. Trimming shortened V by 5 bases and J by 5 bases, and 12 bases separated the two germline ends. The CDR3 covers 13 residues. The CDR3 here is CASSDSPRTEAFF. DNA of the CDR3: TGTGCCAGCAGTGACAGCCCGCGGACTGAAGCTTTCTTT.

The V call is TRBV27, the J call TRBJ2-7; a possible D gene is TRBD2 (5 bases). V was trimmed by 6 bases and J by 3 bases, leaving 12 bases between them. This CDR3 is built from 13 residues. CDR1 and CDR2 from the germline V gene are MNHEY and SMNVEV (reference sequence). The CDR3 region is CASSPLGSYEQYF. CDR3 nucleotide sequence: TGTGCCAGCAGCCCTCTAGGGAGCTACGAGCAGTACTTC.

The rearrangement joins TRBV7-9 to TRBJ1-3; TRBD1 agrees at 8 bases. CDR1 SEHNR and CDR2 FQNEAQ come from the germline V gene (reference sequence). Trimming at V came to 5 bases and at J to 2 bases, leaving 5 bases not matched to a gene. This CDR3 comprises 15 residues. CDR3 region: CASSHKTGAGNTIYF. In DNA form, the CDR3 reads TGTGCCAGCAGCCACAAGACAGGGGCTGGAAACACCATATATTTT.